This record looks at one T cell receptor (beta chain) sequence and its context. A single record per CDR3 protein comes from TCRdb applying MiXCR to the 5' RACE reads. The sample carries 100,000 or so distinct CDR3 sequences, over 8.5% recorded once. These data come from a study of T-cell memory formation after mild COVID-19. This CDR3 has 16 amino acids. Germline V CDR1 and CDR2: SEHNR, FQNEAQ (reference sequence). Trimming shortened V by 3 bases and J by 1 base, and 16 bases separated the two germline ends. The sequenced sample was PBMCs or a T cell subset sorted from them (not recorded which). The J gene is TRBJ2-7, the V gene TRBV7-9, with D perhaps assigned TRBD1 or TRBD2 (5 bases each). The sequence derives from a man aged 18 to 29 who had mild COVID-19 (a few samples of this study predate the infection). Cell type and time point are not known. The CDR3 here is CASSFIGDPSSYEQYF. The CDR3, as DNA: TGTGCCAGCAGCTTCATAGGGGACCCCTCGTCCTACGAGCAGTACTTC.